The entry below gives a single TCR beta chain sequence along with its context. The antigen this receptor binds is unknown. No qualities accompany the bases; no much larger clone lies one base away. The sample's time point label is to be understood as: cells obtained before transplantation from donor or recipient. CD3+CD4+ and CD3+CD8+ populations were FACS-sorted from unstimulated pre-transplant donor and recipient cells taken from spleen or lymph nodes. The data stem from a study of graft-versus-host responses after intestinal transplantation (TCRdb year 2021). Looking at the study overall: The transplants that recipients got were multivisceral, liver-intestinal, or isolated intestinal. Of the 20 to 30 intestinal transplant recipients enrolled in the cohort, one of whom was a retransplant, 3 patients without pretransplant specimens were excluded. Rather than going through the commercial service, samples from a few later patients were sequenced in-house on an Illumina MiSeq and processed with MiXCR. After intestinal transplantation, graft-versus-host and host-versus-graft alloreactive T cell clones were followed in the graft, circulation and bone marrow using bulk TCR-beta CDR3 sequencing. All recipients received anti-thymocyte globulin induction followed by maintenance tacrolimus and steroids for three to four years. Donor T cell macrochimerism was defined as a peak of at least 4% donor T cells among recipient peripheral blood mononuclear cells. To identify alloreactive clones, pre-transplant mixed lymphocyte reaction products were sequenced and then compared with unstimulated pre-transplant donor and recipient T cells. Overall results and qualifications from the work: Conclusions were limited by the relatively low number and heterogeneity of intestinal transplant patients. Early after transplant, declines in HvG clones were associated with peak levels of circulating GvH clones. GvH clones were found in recipient bone marrow, and some of the GvH clones appeared earlier in ileal mucosa or blood, which is consistent with an intestinal mucosal origin. Patients with donor T cell macrochimerism had high GvH to HvG T cell clonal ratios in their allografts.

The CDR3 goes from the cysteine to the phenylalanine over 14 residues. Only the CDR3 region is kept as DNA, spanning 42 bases read in frame from base 1. CDR1 and CDR2 (SGHRS, YFSETQ) derive from the germline V gene. Here V drops 0 bases and J drops 9 bases, and the junction holds 6 bases not matched to any gene. The library was built by means of the immunoSEQ multiplex PCR assay. For most patients, genomic DNA was isolated with the Qiagen DNeasy Blood and Tissue Kit and shipped frozen to Adaptive Biotechnologies for TCR sequencing. Adaptive Biotechnologies carried out high-throughput TCR-beta CDR3 sequencing of genomic DNA for most patients. As for the original processing: TCR sequencing data were retrieved from Adaptive's ImmunoSEQ software for some 19 patients, whereas a few other patients were processed with MiXCR and VDJtools. To correct CD4 versus CD8 sorting errors, sequences present in both subsets at a frequency ratio below 5:1 were removed. CDR3 nucleotide sequences shared by donor and recipient were removed because the origin of these sequences could not be assigned. To be classed as alloreactive, a clone needed at least 2-fold expansion over unstimulated cells and a minimum CFSE-low frequency of 0.002% (template counts) or 0.001% (read counts). Clones were considered mappable if detected in sequenced pre-transplant spleen, lymph node, or MLR CFSE-low populations of the donor or recipient. The cumulative frequency of alloreactive clones was calculated as a percentage of all sequences, weighted by copy number. TCRdb holds this immuneACCESS table with in-frame rearrangements only. Some clones are missing; in checked studies, unresolved V genes explain under half, and the rest has no known cause. That table supplies the V and J calls and clone size; D and trimming were determined from the DNA. This sample is represented by roughly 130,000 clones; around nine tenths of them were singletons. 0.19% of the sample belongs to the ten largest clones.

The sequence derives from a human donor who received an intestinal transplant. The specimen comprised unstimulated CD4+ T cells sorted from spleen or lymph node cells, sampled before intestinal transplant. The sequence joins TRBV5-1 to TRBJ2-1; 7 nucleotides in the junction match TRBD1. The CDR3 has the sequence CASSLETGFGEQFF. The sequenced DNA is TGCGCCAGCAGCTTGGAGACAGGGTTTGGTGAGCAGTTCTTC.